The sample holds a few counts of the clone carrying this TCR beta chain. A read error may explain this, as a much larger clone is one base away. The sample is drawn from a study of read filtering for tumor transcriptome and immune sequencing. Study-wide background: Patients were approximately 18 male and about 15 female, mean age approximately 70 years, range about 40 to 85. R-ISS stage counts were about 8 for I, about 15 for II, 6 or 7 for III.

Germline lookup yields CDR1 SEHNR and CDR2 FQNEAQ (reference sequence). This CDR3 comprises 15 residues. Molecular barcoded adaptors covering alpha/delta and beta/gamma chains were used on about 0.4 ug RNA. From the reads, TCRdb called clonotypes with MiXCR, one entry per CDR3 protein. The sample comprises 48,000 or so distinct CDR3 sequences, about 19% of which are singletons, and 15% to 17% rests with the top ten. This rearrangement joins TRBV7-9 to TRBJ2-1; TRBD2 agrees at 8 bases. The receptor was isolated from a donor aged 40 or older with multiple myeloma. The sequenced sample was a population of CD138-negative cells sorted from bone marrow. The CDR3 loop reads CASSPSGWGDNERFF. The CDR3 nucleotides are TGTGCCAGCAGCCCTAGCGGGTGGGGAGACAATGAGCGGTTCTTC.